Listed here are 22 T cell receptor beta chains from one sample, sequenced in a study of graft-versus-host responses after intestinal transplantation. Clones were sequenced by immunoSEQ multiplex PCR, and TCRdb holds only the in-frame ones, with some missing. Counted here are tens of thousands of clones, roughly 90% occurring once; the ten biggest clones make up approximately 0.6%. Antigens of these TCRs are unknown. Sequenced here: unstimulated CD4+ T cells sorted from spleen or lymph node cells, sampled before transplant. The receptors were sampled from a human donor who was the organ donor for an intestinal transplant.

V gene TRBV2 combines with J gene TRBJ2-7, with D perhaps TRBD1 (5 bases). CDR3 length: 16 amino acids. Germline values: CDR1 SNHLY, CDR2 FYNNEI. V lost 0 bases and J lost 7, with 19 bases in between. The CDR3 region is CASSEALRPGPREQYF. For the CDR3, the DNA is TGTGCCAGCAGTGAAGCGCTTCGGCCAGGGCCCAGGGAGCAGTACTTC.

DNA of the CDR3: TGTGCCAGCAGTTATTGGGGAGCGGGATACACCGGGGAGCTGTTTTTT. Residues: CASSYWGAGYTGELFF. The chain links TRBV6-6 to TRBJ2-2; 7 bases are shared with TRBD2. The J segment lost 3 bases and the V segment lost 3 bases, leaving 7 bases of the junction unmatched. This CDR3 region has 16 residues. Germline CDR1 reads MNHNY; CDR2 reads SVGAGI (reference sequence).

The sample holds a few counts of this clone. This chain links TRBV6-5 with TRBJ2-7; 10 bases fit TRBD1. The germline V gene has CDR1 MNHEY and CDR2 SVGAGI. CDR3 size: 15 residues. V gave up 2 bases and J gave up 4 bases; unmatched junction bases: 5. The CDR3 sequence is CASSYRGQGFYEQYF. CDR3 coding DNA: TGTGCCAGCAGTTACCGGGGACAGGGGTTTTACGAGCAGTACTTC.

The CDR3 nucleotides read TGTGCCAGCAGTACCGGGGGGACAGGGGACCGCTACGAGCAGTACTTC. It translates to CASSTGGTGDRYEQYF. The gene calls are TRBV28 and TRBJ2-7; 10 bases fit TRBD1. V was clipped by 5 bases and J by 3 bases; unmatched bases: 10. CDR1 and CDR2 from the germline V gene are MDHEN and SYDVKM. The CDR3 has 16 residues.

V gene TRBV15 combines with J gene TRBJ1-5; possibly TRBD1 for D (5 bases). This CDR3 region has 15 residues. Germline V gene data show CDR1 as LNHNV and CDR2 as YYDKDF (reference sequence). Trimming took 1 base from V and 4 from J, leaving 11 bases between them. CDR3 sequence reads: CATSRASGMNQPQHF. CDR3 bases: TGTGCCACCAGCAGAGCCTCAGGGATGAATCAGCCCCAGCATTTT.

The rearrangement uses TRBV18 and TRBJ2-1; 11 bases map to TRBD1. Per the germline V gene, CDR1 is KGHSH and CDR2 is LQKENI. Trimming removed 0 bases from V and 6 bases from J; junction bases left unmatched: 1. There are 15 residues in the CDR3. The CDR3 loop is CASSPPGQGGNEQFF. As DNA, the CDR3 is TGTGCCAGCTCACCACCGGGACAGGGGGGCAATGAGCAGTTCTTC. The entire variable domain, with the rest obtained from reference TRBV18 and TRBJ2-1, is as follows: NAGVMQNPRHLVRRRGQEARLRCSPMKGHSHVYWYRQLPEEGLKFMVYLQKENIIDESGMPKERFSAEFPKEGPSILRIQQVVRGDSAAYFCASSPPGQGGNEQFFGPGTRLTVL.

This clone is a singleton in its sample. The chain combines TRBV2 with TRBJ1-5, with 12 bases aligning to TRBD1. The CDR3 extends over 17 amino acids. V gave up 2 bases and J gave up 3 bases; unmatched junction bases: 5. Germline loops: CDR1 SNHLY, CDR2 FYNNEI. The CDR3 coding sequence is TGTGCCAGCAGTGAAATGGGACAGGGGGCCTTCAATCAGCCCCAGCATTTT. It encodes CASSEMGQGAFNQPQHF.

This clone is categorized as medium-sized. CDR3: CATRREKLFF. The CDR3 DNA follows: TGTGCCACCCGGCGGGAAAAACTGTTTTTT. The V gene is TRBV2, the J gene TRBJ1-4; D call uncertain. This CDR3 has 10 amino acids. Germline CDR1 and CDR2: SNHLY and FYNNEI. The ends were cut back, 10 bases at V and 8 bases at J, with 8 bases in the middle. Variable domain in full (rest from reference TRBV2 and TRBJ1-4): EPEVTQTPSHQVTQMGQEVILRCVPISNHLYFYWYRQILGQKVEFLVSFYNNEISEKSEIFDDQFSVERPDGSNFTLKIRSTKLEDSAMYFCATRREKLFFGSGTQLSVL.

The chain's CDR3 is CASSEEQGYTEAFF. For the CDR3, the DNA is TGTGCCAGCAGTGAAGAACAGGGGTACACTGAAGCTTTCTTT. This chain joins TRBV2 and TRBJ1-1, with TRBD1 matching over 7 bases. The CDR3 extends over 14 amino acids. Germline values: CDR1 SNHLY, CDR2 FYNNEI. After removal of 1 base from V and 3 bases from J, the junction contained 2 bases not matched to a gene.

The rearrangement joins TRBV10-2 to TRBJ1-5, with 10 bases that match TRBD1. This CDR3 is 16 amino acids long. J gave up 2 bases and V 3 bases, and 4 bases lay outside the gene matches. Per the germline V gene, CDR1 is WSHSY and CDR2 is SAAADI. CDR3 sequence reads: CASSDTGTGGNQPQHF. The CDR3 DNA sequence: TGCGCCAGCAGTGACACCGGGACAGGGGGCAATCAGCCCCAGCATTTT.

The chain links TRBV11-2 to TRBJ1-2, with 9 bases aligning to TRBD1. The trim removed 4 bases at V and 5 bases at J, leaving 8 bases unmatched. The CDR3 has 15 amino acids. From germline, CDR1 is SGHAT and CDR2 FQNNGV. CDR3 sequence (DNA): TGTGCCAGCAGCTATATACAGGGGGCGCAGTATGGCTACACCTTC. Amino acid sequence: CASSYIQGAQYGYTF.

The V call is TRBV28, the J call TRBJ1-6; maybe TRBD1 (6 bases). Germline CDR1 MDHEN, CDR2 SYDVKM. Trimming shortened V by 4 bases and J by 14 bases, and 15 bases separated the two germline ends. The CDR3 totals 13 residues. The CDR3 nucleotides are TGTGCCAGCAGTTCAGGGGACCTTCCGGCCCTCCACTTT. Translation gives CASSSGDLPALHF.

The chain links TRBV7-8 to TRBJ1-5; 7 bases agree with TRBD1. The CDR3 sequence is 13 residues long. CDR1 SGHVS and CDR2 FQNEAQ come from the germline V gene. J gave up 5 bases and V 3 bases, and 1 base lay outside the gene matches. The CDR3 sequence: CASSFTGDQPQHF. The DNA for the CDR3 is TGTGCCAGCAGCTTTACAGGGGATCAGCCCCAGCATTTT.

The rearrangement joins TRBV11-2 to TRBJ2-3; 10 bases are shared with TRBD2. V lost 3 bases to trimming and J lost 0 bases; unmatched junction nucleotides: 9. The CDR3 sequence is 18 residues long. Germline V gives CDR1 SGHAT, CDR2 FQNNGV. This CDR3 reads CASSFGPSGRGSTDTQYF. The CDR3 coding sequence is TGTGCCAGCAGCTTCGGACCTAGCGGGAGAGGTAGCACAGATACGCAGTATTTT.

This CDR3 reads CASSTTQGNTIYF. Here the CDR3 DNA reads TGTGCCAGCAGCACAACCCAGGGAAACACCATATATTTT. The chain recombines TRBV9 with TRBJ1-3; D is unresolved. The CDR3 has 13 amino acids. Germline V lookup: CDR1 SGDLS, CDR2 YYNGEE. V was shortened by 4 bases and J by 4 bases, with 9 bases between the two germline ends.

The chain uses TRBV7-3 and TRBJ1-1; D gene unclear. Germline lookup yields CDR1 SGHTA and CDR2 FQGTGA. The CDR3 is 13 amino acids. V gave up 3 bases and J gave up 1 base, with 6 bases separating them. CDR3: CASSFARNTEAFF. The CDR3 nucleotides are TGTGCCAGCAGCTTCGCCAGGAACACTGAAGCTTTCTTT.

In this sample, this clone turned up once. This chain links TRBV7-8 with TRBJ2-2, with 14 bases that match TRBD2. The CDR3 extends over 18 amino acids. Trimming at V came to 1 base and at J to 5 bases, leaving 6 bases not matched to a gene. From germline, CDR1 is SGHVS and CDR2 FQNEAQ. The CDR3 region is CASSLVGLAGVKTGELFF. CDR3 in DNA: TGTGCCAGCAGCTTAGTGGGACTAGCGGGAGTGAAAACCGGGGAGCTGTTTTTT. Based on the CDR3 plus reference TRBV7-8 and TRBJ2-2, the full variable domain is GAGVSQSPRYKVAKRGQDVALRCDPISGHVSLFWYQQALGQGPEFLTYFQNEAQLDKSGLPSDRFFAERPEGSVSTLKIQRTQQEDSAVYLCASSLVGLAGVKTGELFFGEGSRLTVL.

V gene TRBV2 combines with J gene TRBJ2-5, with D possibly TRBD2 on 5 matching bases. Per germline, CDR1 SNHLY and CDR2 FYNNEI. V lost 6 bases and J 0 bases, leaving 8 bases between the germline ends. The CDR3 is 13 amino acids. CDR3 in DNA: TGTGCCAGCAGACCGGGGTACCAAGAGACCCAGTACTTC. It is translated as CASRPGYQETQYF.

V is TRBV11-2 and J is TRBJ2-7, with D tentatively TRBD2 (6 bases). The V gene lost 4 bases and the J gene lost 3 bases, with 19 bases spanning the gap. This CDR3 is built from 16 residues. Looked up from germline, CDR1 is SGHAT and CDR2 is FQNNGV. CDR3 DNA sequence: TGTGCCAGCAGCTCCCCCTCGGGACTCCCCCTCTACGAGCAGTACTTC. This encodes CASSSPSGLPLYEQYF.

The rearrangement links TRBV4-1 to TRBJ2-3; a weak D match, TRBD2 (5 bases). The V end lost 5 bases, the J end lost 5 bases, and 20 bases lay between the germline ends. CDR1 MGHRA and CDR2 YSYEKL come from the germline V gene. CDR3 length: 16 residues. CDR3 sequence (DNA): TGCGCCAGCAGCAGCCCGGACTCTCGGGTTCGAGATACGCAGTATTTT. It translates to CASSSPDSRVRDTQYF.

Remarks on this clone: This same CDR3 is encoded by further DNA sequences in the sample. The J gene is TRBJ1-1, the V gene TRBV11-3; the D gene is possibly TRBD1 (6 bases). V was clipped by 3 bases and J by 1 base, with 6 bases between them. CDR3 length: 13 amino acids. The germline V gene has CDR1 SGHNT and CDR2 YENEEA. The CDR3 DNA reads as TGTGCCAGCAGCTTGACAGGGAACACTGAAGCTTTCTTT. It codes for CASSLTGNTEAFF.

This clone was detected only once. V gene TRBV29-1 combines with J gene TRBJ1-2, with TRBD1 identical over 8 bases. Germline V gene data show CDR1 as SQVTM and CDR2 as ANQGSEA. Losses at the gene ends were 5 bases for V and 7 bases for J; bases not matched to a gene: 6. The CDR3 loop spans 12 amino acids. For the CDR3, the DNA is TGCAGCGTTCTCGACAGGGGAGGTGGCTACACCTTC. Its translation: CSVLDRGGGYTF.